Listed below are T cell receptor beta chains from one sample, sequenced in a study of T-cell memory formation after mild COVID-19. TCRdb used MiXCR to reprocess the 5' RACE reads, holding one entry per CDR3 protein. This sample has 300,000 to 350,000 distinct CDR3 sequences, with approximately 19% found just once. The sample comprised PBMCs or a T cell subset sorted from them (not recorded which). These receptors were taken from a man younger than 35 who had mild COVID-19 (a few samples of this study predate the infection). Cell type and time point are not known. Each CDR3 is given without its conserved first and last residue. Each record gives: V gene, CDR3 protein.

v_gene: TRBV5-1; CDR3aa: ASYRGQGMNTEAF
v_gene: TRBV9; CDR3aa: ASSVRGPNTGELF
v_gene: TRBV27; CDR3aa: ASSPLGQSYEQY
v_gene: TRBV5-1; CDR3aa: ASVRASGNQPQH
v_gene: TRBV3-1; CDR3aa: ASSQDIAGGLAGGTDTQY
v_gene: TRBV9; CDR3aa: ASSVGGNEKLF
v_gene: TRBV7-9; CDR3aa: ASSHRRPGGTDYGYT
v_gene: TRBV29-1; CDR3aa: SGNRGYLTEAF
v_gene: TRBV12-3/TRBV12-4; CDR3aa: ASSFMLPGNSPLH
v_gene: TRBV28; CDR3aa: ATPSGESVGYT
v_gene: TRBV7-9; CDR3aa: ASSLERETEAF
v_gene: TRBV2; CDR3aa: ASWPFAGGRETQY
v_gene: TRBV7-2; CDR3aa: ASSLFLAGGGETQY
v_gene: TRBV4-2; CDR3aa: ASSQEGQVSYEQY
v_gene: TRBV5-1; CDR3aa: ASGLAGGNEQF
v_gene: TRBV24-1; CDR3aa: ATSETGASAKNIQY
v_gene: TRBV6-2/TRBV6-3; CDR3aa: ASSSWTSRTDTQY
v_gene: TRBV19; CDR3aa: ASRTRHYDEQF
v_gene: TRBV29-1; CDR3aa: SVARSGANVLT
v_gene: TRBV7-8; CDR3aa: ASSLAFRVRQF